The table lists the clone carrying this T cell receptor beta chain with a count of one. Cohort placement rested on clinical history that participants reported themselves. These data come from a study of blood T cell repertoires in COVID-19. This CDR3 is 15 amino acids long. The V and J ends lost 6 bases and 4 bases respectively, with 15 bases between them. Germline CDR1 reads LNHDA; CDR2 reads SQIVND (reference sequence). Study processing details: Reference gene primers were amplified, and this amplification served to estimate nucleated cell counts. The repertoire was sequenced with immunoSEQ multiplex PCR; TCRdb's copy has only in-frame clones and lacks some. From that table come the V and J calls and clone size; the DNA was used to work out D and trimming. The profile covers 300,000 to 400,000 clones, with 65% to 90% appearing a single time and around 4.5% taken by the ten largest.

Sequencing was done on a sample of PBMCs or T cells enriched from blood (not recorded which). This clonotype was sampled from a woman in her thirties or forties with acute COVID-19. The rearrangement links TRBV19 to TRBJ2-2; D gene ambiguous. CDR3 sequence: CASRPGSYTTGELFF. For the CDR3, the DNA is TGTGCCAGTAGACCGGGTTCCTATACCACCGGGGAGCTGTTTTTT. The full variable domain, its missing parts supplied by reference TRBV19 and TRBJ2-2, is DGGITQSPKYLFRKEGQNVTLSCEQNLNHDAMYWYRQDPGQGLRLIYYSQIVNDFQKGDIAEGYSVSREKKESFPLTVTSAQKNPTAFYLCASRPGSYTTGELFFGEGSRLTVL.